One and the same sample provided the 2 T cell receptor beta chains below, sequenced in a study of blood T cell repertoires in COVID-19. Clones were sequenced by immunoSEQ multiplex PCR, and TCRdb holds only the in-frame ones, with some missing. This table holds around 480,000 clones, roughly 88% found once. Sequenced: peripheral blood. These receptors all stem from a woman aged 50 to 60 with COVID-19, enrolled during active disease.

The chain is built from TRBV9 and TRBJ2-5; D is perhaps TRBD2 (6 bases). This CDR3 spans 15 amino acids. Per germline, CDR1 SGDLS and CDR2 YYNGEE. V was shortened by 0 bases and J by 2 bases, with 11 bases between the two germline ends. The CDR3 here is CASSVGVGGQETQYF. The CDR3, as DNA: TGTGCCAGCAGCGTAGGTGTGGGAGGTCAAGAGACCCAGTACTTC.

The V gene is TRBV5-4, the J gene TRBJ2-3; 7 nucleotides line up with TRBD2. With V trimmed by 3 bases and J by 0 bases, 4 bases remained unmatched. This CDR3 is 15 amino acids long. Germline CDR1 is SGHNT and CDR2 is YYREEE (reference sequence). The CDR3 DNA is TGTGCCAGCAGCTCCCGGGGAGGGAGCACAGATACGCAGTATTTT. Amino acid sequence: CASSSRGGSTDTQYF.